This T cell receptor (beta chain) appears in the sequencing data of a study of blood T cell repertoires in COVID-19. Background on the study: T cells, B-cell-depleted T cells, or PBMCs provided the cDNA or gDNA that served as material.

Authors' data handling: Scientists estimated how many nucleated cells there were by amplifying reference gene primers. Generated by immunoSEQ multiplex PCR, the TCRdb table keeps only in-frame clones and is missing some. The V and J calls and clone size are taken from that table; D and trimming were inferred from the DNA. The data hold 110,000 or so clones, with around 80% observed a single time. This CDR3 region has 15 residues. The V gene's germline CDR1 is ENHRY and CDR2 SYGVKD. Trimming took 7 bases from V and 2 from J; bases not matched to a gene: 7. The TCR sequence derives from a man aged 45-60 years with acute or convalescent COVID-19. Sample: peripheral blood. The rearrangement uses TRBV10-3 and TRBJ2-1; TRBD2 aligns across 8 bases. CDR3 residues: CAINEGLGTYNEQFF. The CDR3 nucleotides are TGTGCCATCAACGAGGGACTAGGTACCTACAATGAGCAGTTCTTC.